This entry features one T cell receptor (beta chain) sequence. The data stem from a study of blood T cell repertoires in COVID-19. Study context: T cells, B-cell-depleted T cells, or PBMCs supplied cDNA or gDNA.

Original handling: Cell counts per sample came from amplifying reference gene primers. Generated by immunoSEQ multiplex PCR, the TCRdb table keeps only in-frame clones and is missing some. The V and J calls and clone size were taken over from that table, and D and trimming were inferred from the DNA. The sample records 150,000 to 200,000 clones, approximately 91% being singletons. J gave up 2 bases and V 5 bases, and 5 bases lay outside the gene matches. This CDR3 has 14 residues. Germline V gives CDR1 SQVTM, CDR2 ANQGSEA. The source is a man between 35 and 55 years old with acute or convalescent COVID-19. Source material: peripheral blood. The chain recombines TRBV29-1 with TRBJ2-2; the match to TRBD1 covers 7 bases. The CDR3 coding sequence is TGCAGCGTTTTCGACAGGGTTAACACCGGGGAGCTGTTTTTT. This gives the protein CSVFDRVNTGELFF.